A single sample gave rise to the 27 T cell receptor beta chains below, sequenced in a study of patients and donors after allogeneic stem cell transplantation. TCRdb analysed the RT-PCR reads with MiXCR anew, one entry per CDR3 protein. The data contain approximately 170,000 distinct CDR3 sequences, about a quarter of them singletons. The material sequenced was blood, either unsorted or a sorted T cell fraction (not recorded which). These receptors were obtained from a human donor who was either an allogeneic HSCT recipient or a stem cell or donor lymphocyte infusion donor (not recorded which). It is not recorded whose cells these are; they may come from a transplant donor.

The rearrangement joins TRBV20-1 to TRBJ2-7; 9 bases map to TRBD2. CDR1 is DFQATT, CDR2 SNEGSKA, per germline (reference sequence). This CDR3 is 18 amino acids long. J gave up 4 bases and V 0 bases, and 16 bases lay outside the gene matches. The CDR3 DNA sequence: TGCAGTGCTAGAGATAGTGGCGGGAGGGCCAGTCCGGGTTACGAGCAGTACTTC. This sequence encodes CSARDSGGRASPGYEQYF.

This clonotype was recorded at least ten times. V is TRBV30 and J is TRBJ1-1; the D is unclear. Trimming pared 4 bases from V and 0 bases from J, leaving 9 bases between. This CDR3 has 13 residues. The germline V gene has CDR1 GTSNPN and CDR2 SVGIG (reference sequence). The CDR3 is CAWNYGLNTEAFF. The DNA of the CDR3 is TGTGCCTGGAATTACGGTTTGAACACTGAAGCTTTCTTT. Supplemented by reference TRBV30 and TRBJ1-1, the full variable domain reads SQTIHQWPATLVQPVGSPLSLECTVEGTSNPNLYWYRQAAGRGLQLLFYSVGIGQISSEVPQNLSASRPQDRQFILSSKKLLLSDSGFYLCAWNYGLNTEAFFGQGTRLTVV.

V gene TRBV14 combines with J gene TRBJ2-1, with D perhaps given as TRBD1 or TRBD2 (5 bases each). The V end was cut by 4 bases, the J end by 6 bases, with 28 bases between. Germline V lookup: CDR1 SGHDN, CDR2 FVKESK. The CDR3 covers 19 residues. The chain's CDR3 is CASSPEYGTGSYEINEQFF. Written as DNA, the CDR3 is TGTGCCAGCAGCCCGGAATACGGGACCGGATCTTACGAAATCAATGAGCAGTTCTTC.

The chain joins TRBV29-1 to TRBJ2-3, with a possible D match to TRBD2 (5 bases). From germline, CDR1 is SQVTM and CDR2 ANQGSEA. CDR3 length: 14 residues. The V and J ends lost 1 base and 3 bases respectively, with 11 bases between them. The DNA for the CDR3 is TGCAGCGTTGAAGCTCGAGTAGCGACAGATACGCAGTATTTT. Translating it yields CSVEARVATDTQYF.

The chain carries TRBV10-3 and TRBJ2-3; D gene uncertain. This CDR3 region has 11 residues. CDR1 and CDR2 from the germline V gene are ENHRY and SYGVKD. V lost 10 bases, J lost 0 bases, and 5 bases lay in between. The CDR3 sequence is CATSSTDTQYF. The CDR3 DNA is TGTGCCACTTCTAGCACAGATACGCAGTATTTT.

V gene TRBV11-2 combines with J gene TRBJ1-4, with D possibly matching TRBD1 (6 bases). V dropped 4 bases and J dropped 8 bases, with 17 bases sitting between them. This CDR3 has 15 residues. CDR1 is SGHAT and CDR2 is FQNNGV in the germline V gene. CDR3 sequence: CASSYKGGREEKLFF. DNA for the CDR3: TGTGCCAGCAGCTACAAGGGGGGACGTGAGGAAAAACTGTTTTTT.

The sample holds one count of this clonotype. The CDR3 spells CASGRGYGYTF. Here the CDR3 DNA reads TGCGCCAGCGGCAGGGGATATGGCTACACCTTC. The chain combines TRBV5-1 with TRBJ1-2; maybe TRBD1 (6 bases). Between the trimmed V and J ends, which lost 7 bases and 5 bases, there was a span of 9 bases. The germline V gene has CDR1 SGHRS and CDR2 YFSETQ. The CDR3 is 11 amino acids.

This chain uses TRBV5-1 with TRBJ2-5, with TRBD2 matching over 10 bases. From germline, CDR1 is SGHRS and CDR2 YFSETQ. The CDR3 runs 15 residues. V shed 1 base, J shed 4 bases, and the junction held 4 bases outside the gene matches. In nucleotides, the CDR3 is TGCGCCAGCAGCTTGAGGTCTAGCGGGGGAGAGACCCAGTACTTC. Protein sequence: CASSLRSSGGETQYF.

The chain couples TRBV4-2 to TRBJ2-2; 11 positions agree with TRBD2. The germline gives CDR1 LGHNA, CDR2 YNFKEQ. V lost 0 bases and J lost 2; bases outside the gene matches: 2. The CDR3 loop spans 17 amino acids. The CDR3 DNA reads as TGTGCCAGCAGCCAAGAACTAGCGGGGGCCAACACCGGGGAGCTGTTTTTT. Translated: CASSQELAGANTGELFF.

DNA for the CDR3: TGTGCCAGCAGCCAAGATCAGCTCAATGAGCAGTTCTTC. This encodes CASSQDQLNEQFF. The chain joins TRBV4-2 to TRBJ2-1; D not certain. Germline V gene lookup returns CDR1 LGHNA and CDR2 YNFKEQ. V lost 0 bases and J 6 bases, leaving 6 bases between the germline ends. This CDR3 comprises 13 residues.

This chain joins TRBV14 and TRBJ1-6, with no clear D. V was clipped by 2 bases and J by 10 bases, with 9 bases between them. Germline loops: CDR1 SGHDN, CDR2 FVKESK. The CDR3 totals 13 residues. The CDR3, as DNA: TGTGCCAGCAGCCAAAACCTCGGGTCACCCCTCCACTTT. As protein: CASSQNLGSPLHF.

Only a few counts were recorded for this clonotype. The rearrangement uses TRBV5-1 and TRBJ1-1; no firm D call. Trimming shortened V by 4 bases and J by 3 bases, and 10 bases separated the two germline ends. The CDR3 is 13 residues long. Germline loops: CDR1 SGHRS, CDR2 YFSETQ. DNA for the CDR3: TGCGCCAGCAGCGGTGGGCGATACACTGAAGCTTTCTTT. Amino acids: CASSGGRYTEAFF. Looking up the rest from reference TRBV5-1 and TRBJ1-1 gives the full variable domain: KAGVTQTPRYLIKTRGQQVTLSCSPISGHRSVSWYQQTPGQGLQFLFEYFSETQRNKGNFPGRFSGRQFSNSRSEMNVSTLELGDSALYLCASSGGRYTEAFFGQGTRLTVV.

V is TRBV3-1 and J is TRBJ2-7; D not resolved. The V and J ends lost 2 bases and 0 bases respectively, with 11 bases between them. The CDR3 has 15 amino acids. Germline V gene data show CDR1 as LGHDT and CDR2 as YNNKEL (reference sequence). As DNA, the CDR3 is TGTGCCAGCAGCCAATCAAGTGCCCCCTCCTACGAGCAGTACTTC. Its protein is CASSQSSAPSYEQYF.

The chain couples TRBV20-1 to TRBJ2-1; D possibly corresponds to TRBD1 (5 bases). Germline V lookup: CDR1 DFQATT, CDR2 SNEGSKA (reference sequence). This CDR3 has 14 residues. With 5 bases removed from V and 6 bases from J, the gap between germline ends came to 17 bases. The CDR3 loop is CSASTATASNEQFF. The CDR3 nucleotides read TGCAGTGCTTCGACAGCAACCGCCTCCAATGAGCAGTTCTTC.

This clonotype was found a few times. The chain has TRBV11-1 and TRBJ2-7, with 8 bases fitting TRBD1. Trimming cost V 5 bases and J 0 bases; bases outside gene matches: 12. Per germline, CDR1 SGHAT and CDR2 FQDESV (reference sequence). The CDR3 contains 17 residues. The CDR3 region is CASSHFKQGDSSYEQYF. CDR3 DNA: TGTGCCAGCAGCCACTTCAAACAGGGGGATAGCTCCTACGAGCAGTACTTC.

The CDR3 DNA reads TGTGCCAGCAGTGCAGGGAATCGAAACACCATATATTTT. Encoded protein: CASSAGNRNTIYF. The chain links TRBV6-5 to TRBJ1-3; maybe TRBD1 (5 bases). With 5 bases removed from V and 5 bases from J, the gap between germline ends came to 10 bases. The CDR3 totals 13 residues. Germline CDR1 MNHEY, CDR2 SVGAGI.

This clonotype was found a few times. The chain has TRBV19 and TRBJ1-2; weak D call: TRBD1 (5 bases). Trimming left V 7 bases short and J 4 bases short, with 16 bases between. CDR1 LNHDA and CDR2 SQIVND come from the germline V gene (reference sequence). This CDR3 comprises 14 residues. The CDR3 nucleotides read TGTGCCAGTACCGAAGGGGCAAAGGTCTATGGCTACACCTTC. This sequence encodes CASTEGAKVYGYTF.

The CDR3 loop reads CSTSGYLGYNEQFF. Here the CDR3 DNA reads TGCAGCACCTCCGGCTACCTGGGATACAATGAGCAGTTCTTC. V is TRBV29-1 and J is TRBJ2-1; D gene ambiguous. This CDR3 has 14 amino acids. V shed 8 bases and J shed 4 bases, with 18 bases lying between them. CDR1 and CDR2 (germline): SQVTM, ANQGSEA.

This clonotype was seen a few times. The CDR3 region is CSAPGVFGQNGYTF. In nucleotides, the CDR3 is TGCAGTGCACCGGGGGTTTTTGGGCAGAATGGCTACACCTTC. This chain uses TRBV20-1 with TRBJ1-2; a possible D gene is TRBD1 (5 bases). The CDR3 runs to 14 residues. V lost 6 bases to trimming and J lost 6 bases, with 20 bases between them. CDR1 and CDR2 (germline): DFQATT, SNEGSKA (reference sequence).

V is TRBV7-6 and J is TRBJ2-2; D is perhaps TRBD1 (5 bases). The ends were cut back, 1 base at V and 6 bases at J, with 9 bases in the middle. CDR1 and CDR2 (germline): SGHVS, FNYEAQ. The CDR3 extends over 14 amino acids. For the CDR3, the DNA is TGTGCCAGCAGCTTAGGGCAGGGCGCCGGGGAGCTGTTTTTT. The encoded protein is CASSLGQGAGELFF.

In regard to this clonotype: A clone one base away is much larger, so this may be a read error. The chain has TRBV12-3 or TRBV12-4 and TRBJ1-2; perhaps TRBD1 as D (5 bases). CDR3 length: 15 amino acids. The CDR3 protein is CASSPLRVHNYGCTF. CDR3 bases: TGTGCCAGCAGTCCCCTCAGGGTACATAACTATGGCTGCACCTTC.

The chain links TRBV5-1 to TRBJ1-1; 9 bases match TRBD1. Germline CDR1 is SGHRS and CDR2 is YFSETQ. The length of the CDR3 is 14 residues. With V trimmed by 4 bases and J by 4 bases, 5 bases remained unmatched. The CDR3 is CASSRQGGGTEAFF. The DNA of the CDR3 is TGCGCCAGCAGCCGACAGGGGGGTGGCACTGAAGCTTTCTTT.

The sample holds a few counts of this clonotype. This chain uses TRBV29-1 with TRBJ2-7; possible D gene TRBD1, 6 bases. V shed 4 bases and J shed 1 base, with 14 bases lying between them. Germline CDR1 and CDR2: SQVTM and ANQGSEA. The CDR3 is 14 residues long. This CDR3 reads CSVVPGTNSYEQYF. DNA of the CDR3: TGCAGCGTTGTGCCGGGGACAAATTCCTACGAGCAGTACTTC.

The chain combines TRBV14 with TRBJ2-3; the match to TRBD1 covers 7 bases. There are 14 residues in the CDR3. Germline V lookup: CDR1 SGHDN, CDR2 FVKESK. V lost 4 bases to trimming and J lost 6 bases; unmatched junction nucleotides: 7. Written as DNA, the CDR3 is TGTGCCAGCAGCCCCGACAGGGTCGGGGATACGCAGTATTTT. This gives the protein CASSPDRVGDTQYF.

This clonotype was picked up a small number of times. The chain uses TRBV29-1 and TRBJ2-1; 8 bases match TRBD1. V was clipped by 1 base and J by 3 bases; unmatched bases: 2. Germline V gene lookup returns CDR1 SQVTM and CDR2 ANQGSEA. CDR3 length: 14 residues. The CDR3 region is CSVEGGQDYNEQFF. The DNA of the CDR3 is TGCAGCGTTGAAGGGGGACAGGACTACAATGAGCAGTTCTTC.

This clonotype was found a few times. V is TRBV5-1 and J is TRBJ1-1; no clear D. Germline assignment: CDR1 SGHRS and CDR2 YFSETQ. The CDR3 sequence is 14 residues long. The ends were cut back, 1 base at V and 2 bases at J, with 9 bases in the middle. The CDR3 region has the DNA TGCGCCAGCAGCTTGATAGTGGATAACACTGAAGCTTTCTTT. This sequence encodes CASSLIVDNTEAFF.

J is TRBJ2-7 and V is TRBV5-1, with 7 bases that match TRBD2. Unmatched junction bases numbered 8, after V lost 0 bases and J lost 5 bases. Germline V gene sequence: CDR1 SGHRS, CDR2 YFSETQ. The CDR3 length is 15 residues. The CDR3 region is CASSLGPGGVDEQYF. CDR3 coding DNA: TGCGCCAGCAGCTTGGGGCCGGGAGGAGTGGACGAGCAGTACTTC.